These 11 T cell receptor beta chains originate from one sample sequenced in a study of T cell responses to AZD1222 COVID-19 vaccine. Profiled with immunoSEQ multiplex PCR; TCRdb holds only in-frame clones, not every one. The data contain fewer than 250,000 clones, 85% to 95% of them seen just once; the ten biggest clones take up 1%. The specimen was peripheral blood, collected on day 0 of MenACWY control vaccination. Receptors were obtained from an adult in good health.

This clone was seen a few times. The rearrangement joins TRBV4-1 to TRBJ1-2; TRBD1 is a possible D gene (6 bases). Germline loops: CDR1 MGHRA, CDR2 YSYEKL. Trimming removed 0 bases from V and 4 bases from J, with 18 bases in between. The CDR3 contains 17 residues. The CDR3 protein is CASSQDRWGARIYGYTF. CDR3 sequence (DNA): TGCGCCAGCAGCCAAGATAGATGGGGGGCGCGGATCTATGGCTACACCTTC.

The rearrangement joins TRBV3-1 (or the pseudogene TRBV3-2) to TRBJ1-1; the D is unclear. V lost 4 bases, J lost 1 base, and 7 bases lay in between. The germline V gene has CDR1 LGHDT and CDR2 YNNKEL (reference sequence). This CDR3 spans 13 amino acids. In DNA, the CDR3 is TGTGCCAGCAGCCCGGACGAGAACACTGAAGCTTTCTTT. This encodes CASSPDENTEAFF.

The genes are TRBV7-2 and TRBJ2-7; D might be TRBD1 (6 bases). V shed 2 bases and J shed 2 bases, with 13 bases lying between them. Germline CDR1 SGHTA, CDR2 FQGNSA. The CDR3 is 15 residues long. The CDR3 spells CASSLLAGETYEQYF. The CDR3 coding sequence is TGTGCCAGCAGCTTACTGGCAGGGGAGACCTACGAGCAGTACTTC. The full variable domain, its missing parts supplied by reference TRBV7-2 and TRBJ2-7, is GAGVSQSPSNKVTEKGKDVELRCDPISGHTALYWYRQSLGQGLEFLIYFQGNSAPDKSGLPSDRFSAERTGGSVSTLTIQRTQQEDSAVYLCASSLLAGETYEQYFGPGTRLTVT.

V usage is TRBV15 and J usage is TRBJ1-3, with D possibly matching TRBD1 (5 bases). Germline loops: CDR1 LNHNV, CDR2 YYDKDF (reference sequence). V lost 0 bases, J lost 0 bases, and 12 bases lay in between. CDR3 length: 17 residues. The CDR3 DNA follows: TGTGCCACCAGCAGAGATCTCCCGGGGGTCTCTGGAAACACCATATATTTT. Residues: CATSRDLPGVSGNTIYF.

DNA for the CDR3: TGTGCCAGCAGCCCCACAGGGAACACTGAAGCTTTCTTT. The encoded protein is CASSPTGNTEAFF. J is TRBJ1-1 and V is TRBV11-2, with D maybe TRBD1 (5 bases). V was clipped by 5 bases and J by 1 base, with 8 bases between them. The CDR3 has 13 residues. Germline V gene data show CDR1 as SGHAT and CDR2 as FQNNGV.

V and J are TRBV6-5 and TRBJ1-5; D possibly corresponds to TRBD1 (5 bases). Trimming stripped 8 bases from V and 4 bases from J, with 15 bases between. Germline values: CDR1 MNHEY, CDR2 SVGAGI. This CDR3 comprises 14 residues. The CDR3 sequence: CASATGRGNQPQHF. The CDR3 nucleotides read TGTGCCAGCGCAACAGGTAGGGGAAATCAGCCCCAGCATTTT.

This chain links TRBV7-9 with TRBJ1-5; D may be TRBD1 (5 bases). Trimming shortened V by 4 bases and J by 0 bases, and 10 bases separated the two germline ends. This CDR3 has 15 amino acids. CDR1 SEHNR and CDR2 FQNEAQ come from the germline V gene (reference sequence). For the CDR3, the DNA is TGTGCCAGCAGCTCGTACAGGAATAGCAATCAGCCCCAGCATTTT. Amino acid sequence: CASSSYRNSNQPQHF.

The gene calls are TRBV5-1 and TRBJ2-5; 9 bases agree with TRBD2. Germline lookup yields CDR1 SGHRS and CDR2 YFSETQ. The CDR3 is 14 amino acids. V gave up 4 bases and J gave up 5 bases; unmatched junction bases: 6. Here the CDR3 reads CASSPGLARETQYF. CDR3 sequence (DNA): TGCGCCAGCAGCCCGGGACTAGCCCGGGAGACCCAGTACTTC.

This clone has a handful of counts. Other nucleotide sequences in the sample specify the same CDR3. The chain has TRBV24-1 and TRBJ2-2, with TRBD2 as a possible D gene (6 bases). The CDR3 sequence is 16 residues long. The V end lost 0 bases, the J end lost 3 bases, and 10 bases lay between the germline ends. The germline gives CDR1 KGHDR, CDR2 SFDVKD. CDR3 loop: CATSDLGRGDTGELFF. In nucleotides, the CDR3 is TGTGCCACCAGTGATTTGGGGCGGGGTGACACCGGGGAGCTGTTTTTT.

The rearrangement joins TRBV27 to TRBJ2-7, with 11 bases matching TRBD2. There are 15 residues in the CDR3. Germline CDR1 is MNHEY and CDR2 is SMNVEV (reference sequence). J lost 2 bases, V lost 2 bases, and 2 bases had no gene match. The DNA for the CDR3 is TGTGCCAGCAGTTTAGGGACTAGCGGCGCCTACGAGCAGTACTTC. It codes for CASSLGTSGAYEQYF.

This rearrangement joins TRBV19 to TRBJ2-2; TRBD1 agrees at 8 bases. This CDR3 spans 15 amino acids. Losses at the gene ends were 4 bases for V and 7 bases for J; bases not matched to a gene: 8. Germline V CDR1 and CDR2: LNHDA, SQIVND (reference sequence). CDR3 DNA sequence: TGTGCCAGTAGTACACGGACAGGGTCGTACGGGGAGCTGTTTTTT. It yields the protein CASSTRTGSYGELFF.